A single T cell receptor (beta chain) is shown here with its context. Its antigen is currently unknown. PCR used 60 Vbeta primers and 13 Jbeta primers. The method was immunoSEQ multiplex PCR; TCRdb's version includes in-frame clones alone and lacks a portion of them. This table has some 160,000 clones, 77% appearing once. This sample is drawn from a study of cytomegalovirus exposure and HLA in healthy donors. About the study: Across a few hundred genotyped donors, just over 80% landed in the Caucasian-associated ancestry cluster.

Healthy bone marrow donors made up the donor group. Study conclusions and caveats: Reportedly, diagnosis of cytomegalovirus status by the classifier showed high specificity and sensitivity.

Germline V gives CDR1 SGHDT, CDR2 YYEEEE. The CDR3 sequence is 15 residues long. Trimming took off 3 bases at V and 2 bases at J, with 14 bases between the two ends. The sequenced sample consisted of PBMCs. The chain links TRBV5-6 to TRBJ2-5; D unclear. The clonotype comes from a man aged 50 to 60 in good health and CMV-seropositive. CDR3 sequence: CASSWSPTAQETQYF. CDR3 nucleotide sequence: TGTGCCAGCAGCTGGTCCCCTACAGCACAAGAGACCCAGTACTTC.